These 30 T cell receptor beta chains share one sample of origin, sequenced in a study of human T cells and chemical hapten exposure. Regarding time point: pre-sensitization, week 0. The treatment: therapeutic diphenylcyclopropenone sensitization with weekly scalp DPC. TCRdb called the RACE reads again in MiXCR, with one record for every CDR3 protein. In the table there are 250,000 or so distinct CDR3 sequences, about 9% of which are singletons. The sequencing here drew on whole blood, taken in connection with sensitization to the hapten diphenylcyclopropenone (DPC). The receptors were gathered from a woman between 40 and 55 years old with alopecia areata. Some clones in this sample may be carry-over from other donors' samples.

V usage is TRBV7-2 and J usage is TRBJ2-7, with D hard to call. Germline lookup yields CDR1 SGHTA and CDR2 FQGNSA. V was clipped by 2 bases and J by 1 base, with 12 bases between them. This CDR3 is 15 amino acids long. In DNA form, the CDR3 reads TGTGCCAGCAGCTTATCGTCTCTAGGTTCCTACGAGCAGTACTTC. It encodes CASSLSSLGSYEQYF.

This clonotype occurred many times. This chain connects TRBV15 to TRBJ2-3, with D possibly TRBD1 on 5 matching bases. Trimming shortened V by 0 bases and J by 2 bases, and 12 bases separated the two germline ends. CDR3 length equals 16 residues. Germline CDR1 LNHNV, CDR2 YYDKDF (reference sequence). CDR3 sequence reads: CATSRDGAGYTDTQYF. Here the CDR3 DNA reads TGTGCCACCAGCAGAGATGGAGCAGGGTACACAGATACGCAGTATTTT.

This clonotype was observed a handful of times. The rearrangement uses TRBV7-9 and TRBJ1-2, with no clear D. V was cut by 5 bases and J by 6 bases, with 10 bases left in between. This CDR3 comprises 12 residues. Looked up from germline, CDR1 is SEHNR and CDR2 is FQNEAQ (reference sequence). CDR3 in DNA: TGTGCCAGCAGCCCGAGGACGGATGGCTACACCTTC. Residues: CASSPRTDGYTF.

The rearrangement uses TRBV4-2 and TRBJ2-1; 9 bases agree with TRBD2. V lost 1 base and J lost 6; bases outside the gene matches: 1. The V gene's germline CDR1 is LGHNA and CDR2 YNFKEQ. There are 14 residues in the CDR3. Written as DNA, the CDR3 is TGTGCCAGCAGCCAAGGGACTAGCGCCAATGAGCAGTTCTTC. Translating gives CASSQGTSANEQFF.

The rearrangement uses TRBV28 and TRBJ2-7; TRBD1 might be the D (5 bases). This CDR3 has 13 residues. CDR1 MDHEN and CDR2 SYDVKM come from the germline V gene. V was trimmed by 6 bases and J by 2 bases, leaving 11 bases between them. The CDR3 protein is CASRTTDTYEQYF. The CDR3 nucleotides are TGTGCCAGCAGGACGACAGACACCTACGAGCAGTACTTC.

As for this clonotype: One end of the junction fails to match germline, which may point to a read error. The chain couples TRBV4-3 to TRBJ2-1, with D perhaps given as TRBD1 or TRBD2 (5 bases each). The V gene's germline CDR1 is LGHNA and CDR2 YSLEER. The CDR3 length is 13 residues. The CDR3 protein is CANSQDKGREQFF. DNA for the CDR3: TGCGCCAACAGCCAAGATAAGGGACGGGAGCAGTTCTTC.

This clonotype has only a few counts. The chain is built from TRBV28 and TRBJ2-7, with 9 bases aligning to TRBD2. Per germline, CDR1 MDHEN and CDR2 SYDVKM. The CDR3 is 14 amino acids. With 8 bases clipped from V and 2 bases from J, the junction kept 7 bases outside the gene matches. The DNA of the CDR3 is TGTGCCAGCGGGGCGGGAGGGAACCCCTACGAGCAGTACTTC. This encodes CASGAGGNPYEQYF.

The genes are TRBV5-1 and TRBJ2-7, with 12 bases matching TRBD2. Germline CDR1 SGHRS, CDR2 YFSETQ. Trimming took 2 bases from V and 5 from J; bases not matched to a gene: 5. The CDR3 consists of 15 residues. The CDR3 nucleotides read TGCGCCAGCAGCTTCAGACTAGCGGGAGAAAACGAGCAGTACTTC. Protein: CASSFRLAGENEQYF.

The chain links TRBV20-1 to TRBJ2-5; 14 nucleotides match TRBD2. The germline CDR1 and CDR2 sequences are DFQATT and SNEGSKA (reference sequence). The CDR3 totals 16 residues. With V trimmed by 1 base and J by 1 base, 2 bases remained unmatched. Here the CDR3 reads CSARGGTSGSQETQYF. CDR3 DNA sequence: TGCAGTGCTAGAGGCGGGACTAGCGGGAGCCAAGAGACCCAGTACTTC.

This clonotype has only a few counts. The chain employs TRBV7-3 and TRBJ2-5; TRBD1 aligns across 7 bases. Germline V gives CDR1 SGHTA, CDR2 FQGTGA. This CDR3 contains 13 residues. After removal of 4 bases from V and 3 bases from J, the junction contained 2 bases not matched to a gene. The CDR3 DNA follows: TGTGCCAGCAGCTCAGACAGGGAAGAGACCCAGTACTTC. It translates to CASSSDREETQYF.

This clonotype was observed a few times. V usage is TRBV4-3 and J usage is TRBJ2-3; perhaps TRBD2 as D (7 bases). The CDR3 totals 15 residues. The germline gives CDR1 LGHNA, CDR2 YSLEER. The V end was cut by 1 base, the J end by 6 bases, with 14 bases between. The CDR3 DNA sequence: TGCGCCAGCAGCCAAGCTAGGGGGAGGGTTGATACGCAGTATTTT. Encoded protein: CASSQARGRVDTQYF.

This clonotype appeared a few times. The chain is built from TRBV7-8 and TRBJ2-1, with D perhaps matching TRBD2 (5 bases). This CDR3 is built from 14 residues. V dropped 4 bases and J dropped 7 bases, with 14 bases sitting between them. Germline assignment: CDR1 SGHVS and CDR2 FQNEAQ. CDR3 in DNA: TGTGCCAGCAGCTCCGGACCATCGGGGAATGAGCAGTTCTTC. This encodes CASSSGPSGNEQFF.

The CDR3, as DNA: TGCGCCAGCAGCGTGGGCAACCCTAGCACAGATACGCAGTATTTT. It yields the protein CASSVGNPSTDTQYF. The chain links TRBV5-1 to TRBJ2-3, with unresolved D. V was trimmed by 4 bases and J by 0 bases, leaving 12 bases between them. The germline gives CDR1 SGHRS, CDR2 YFSETQ. The CDR3 has 15 amino acids.

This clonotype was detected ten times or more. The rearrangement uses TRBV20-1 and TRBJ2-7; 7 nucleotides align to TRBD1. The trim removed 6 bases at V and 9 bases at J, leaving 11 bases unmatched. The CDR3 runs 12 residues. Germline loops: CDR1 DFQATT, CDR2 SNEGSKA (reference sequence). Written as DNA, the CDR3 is TGCAGTGCGGAGTTGACAGGGCCCGGGCAGTACTTC. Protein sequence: CSAELTGPGQYF.

The CDR3 is CASSSNGVGSYEQYF. Here the CDR3 DNA reads TGTGCCAGCAGTTCCAACGGGGTCGGGTCCTACGAGCAGTACTTC. The chain is built from TRBV28 and TRBJ2-7; D perhaps matches TRBD2 (5 bases). This CDR3 comprises 15 residues. Trimming took off 4 bases at V and 1 base at J, with 14 bases between the two ends. Germline V lookup: CDR1 MDHEN, CDR2 SYDVKM.

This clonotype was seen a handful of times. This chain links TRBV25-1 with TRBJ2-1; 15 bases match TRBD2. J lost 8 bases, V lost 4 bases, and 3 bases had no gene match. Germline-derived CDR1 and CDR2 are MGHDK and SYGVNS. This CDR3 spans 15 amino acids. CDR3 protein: CASSVGLAGGDEQFF. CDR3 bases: TGTGCCAGCAGTGTGGGACTAGCGGGAGGCGATGAGCAGTTCTTC.

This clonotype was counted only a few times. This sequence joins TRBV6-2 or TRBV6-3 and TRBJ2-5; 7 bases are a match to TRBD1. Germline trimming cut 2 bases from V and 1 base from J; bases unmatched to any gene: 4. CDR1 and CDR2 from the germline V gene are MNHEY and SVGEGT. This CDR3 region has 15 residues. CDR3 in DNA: TGTGCCAGCAGTTACGGGGGACAGCTCCAAGAGACCCAGTACTTC. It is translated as CASSYGGQLQETQYF.

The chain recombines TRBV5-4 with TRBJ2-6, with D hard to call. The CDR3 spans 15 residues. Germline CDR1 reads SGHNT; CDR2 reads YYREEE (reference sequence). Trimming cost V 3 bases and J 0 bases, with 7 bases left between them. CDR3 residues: CASSSINSGANVLTF. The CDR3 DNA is TGTGCCAGCAGCTCCATTAACTCTGGGGCCAACGTCCTGACTTTC.

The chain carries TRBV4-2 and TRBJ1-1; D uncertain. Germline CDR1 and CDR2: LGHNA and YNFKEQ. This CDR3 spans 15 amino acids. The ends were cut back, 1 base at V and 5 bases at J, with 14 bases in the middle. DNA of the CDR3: TGTGCCAGCAGCCAAGCTGGGCTGACGGGGACTGAAGCTTTCTTT. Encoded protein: CASSQAGLTGTEAFF.

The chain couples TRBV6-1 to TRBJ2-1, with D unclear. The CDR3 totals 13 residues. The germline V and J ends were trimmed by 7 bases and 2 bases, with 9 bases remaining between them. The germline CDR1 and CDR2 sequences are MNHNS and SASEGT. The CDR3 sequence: CASKEIPYNEQFF. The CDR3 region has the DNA TGTGCCAGCAAAGAGATCCCCTACAATGAGCAGTTCTTC.

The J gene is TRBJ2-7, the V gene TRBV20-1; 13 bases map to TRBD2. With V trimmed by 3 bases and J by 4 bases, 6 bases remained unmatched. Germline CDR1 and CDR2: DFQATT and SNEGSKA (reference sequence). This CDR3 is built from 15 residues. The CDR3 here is CSARGLAGTLYEQYF. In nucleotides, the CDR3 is TGCAGTGCTAGGGGACTAGCGGGGACCTTATACGAGCAGTACTTC.

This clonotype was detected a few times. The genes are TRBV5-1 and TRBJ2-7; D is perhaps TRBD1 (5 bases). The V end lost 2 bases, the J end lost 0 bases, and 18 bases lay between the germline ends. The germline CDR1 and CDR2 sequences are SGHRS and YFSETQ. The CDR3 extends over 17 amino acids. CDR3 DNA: TGCGCCAGCAGCTTAGCAAAGATAGACAGATACTCCTACGAGCAGTACTTC. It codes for CASSLAKIDRYSYEQYF.

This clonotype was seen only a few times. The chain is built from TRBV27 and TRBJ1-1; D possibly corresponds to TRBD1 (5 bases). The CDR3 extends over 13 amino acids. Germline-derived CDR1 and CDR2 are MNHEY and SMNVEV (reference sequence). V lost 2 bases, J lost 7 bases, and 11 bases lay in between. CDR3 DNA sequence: TGTGCCAGCAGTTTAGGGGCAGGACTTGAAGCTTTCTTT. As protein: CASSLGAGLEAFF.

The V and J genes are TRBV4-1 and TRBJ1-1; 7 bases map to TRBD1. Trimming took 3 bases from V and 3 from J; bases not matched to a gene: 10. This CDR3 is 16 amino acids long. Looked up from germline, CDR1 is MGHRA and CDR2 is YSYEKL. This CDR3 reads CASSQASQGGDTEAFF. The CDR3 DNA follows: TGCGCCAGCAGCCAGGCAAGCCAGGGGGGTGACACTGAAGCTTTCTTT.

This chain's CDR3 is CASSLEAGHYGYTF. As DNA, the CDR3 is TGTGCCAGCAGTTTGGAGGCAGGGCACTATGGCTACACCTTC. The V call is TRBV28, the J call TRBJ1-2; tentatively, D is TRBD1 (5 bases). Trimming took off 3 bases at V and 3 bases at J, with 11 bases between the two ends. This CDR3 has 14 amino acids. In germline, CDR1 is MDHEN, CDR2 SYDVKM.

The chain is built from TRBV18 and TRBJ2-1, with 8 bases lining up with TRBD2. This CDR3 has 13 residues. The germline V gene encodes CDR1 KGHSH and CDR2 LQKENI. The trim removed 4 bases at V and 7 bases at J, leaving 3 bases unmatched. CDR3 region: CASSQERENEQFF. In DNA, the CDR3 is TGTGCCAGCTCACAGGAGCGGGAGAATGAGCAGTTCTTC.

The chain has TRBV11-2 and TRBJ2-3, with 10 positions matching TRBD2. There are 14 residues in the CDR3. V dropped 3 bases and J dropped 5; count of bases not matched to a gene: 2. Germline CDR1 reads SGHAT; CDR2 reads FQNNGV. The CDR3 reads CASSLGLAKDTQYF. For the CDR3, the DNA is TGTGCCAGCAGCTTGGGACTAGCGAAAGATACGCAGTATTTT. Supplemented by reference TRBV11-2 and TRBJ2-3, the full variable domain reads EAGVAQSPRYKIIEKRQSVAFWCNPISGHATLYWYQQILGQGPKLLIQFQNNGVVDDSQLPKDRFSAERLKGVDSTLKIQPAKLEDSAVYLCASSLGLAKDTQYFGPGTRLTVL.

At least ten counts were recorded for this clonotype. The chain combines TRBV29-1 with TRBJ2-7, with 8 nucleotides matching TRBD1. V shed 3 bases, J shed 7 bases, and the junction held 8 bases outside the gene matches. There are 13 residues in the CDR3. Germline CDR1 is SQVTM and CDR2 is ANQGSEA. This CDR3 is CSVDRGRGREQYF. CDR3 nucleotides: TGCAGCGTTGACCGGGGCAGGGGGCGAGAGCAGTACTTC.

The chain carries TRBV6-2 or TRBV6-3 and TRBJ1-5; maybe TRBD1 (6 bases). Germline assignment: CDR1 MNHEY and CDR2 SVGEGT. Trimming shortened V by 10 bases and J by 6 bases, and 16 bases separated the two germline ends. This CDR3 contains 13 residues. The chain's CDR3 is CATRGPGGQPQHF. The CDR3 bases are TGTGCCACCAGGGGACCTGGTGGTCAGCCCCAGCATTTT.

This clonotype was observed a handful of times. CDR3 sequence (DNA): TGCGCCAGCAGCCCGGGGACAACCCGGTCACCCCTCCACTTT. It translates to CASSPGTTRSPLHF. The chain is built from TRBV5-1 and TRBJ1-6; D might be TRBD1 (6 bases). This CDR3 has 14 residues. Per germline, CDR1 SGHRS and CDR2 YFSETQ. The V end lost 4 bases, the J end lost 10 bases, and 15 bases lay between the germline ends.